Sequencing of this TCR beta chain was carried out in a study of T cell changes during pregnancy in multiple sclerosis. Germline V lookup: CDR1 SEHNR, CDR2 FQNEAQ (reference sequence). The CDR3 covers 14 residues. With 2 bases clipped from V and 7 bases from J, the junction kept 6 bases outside the gene matches. This table comes from immunoSEQ multiplex PCR, and its TCRdb copy is limited to in-frame clones, with some not included. The repertoire holds roughly 39,000 clones, with more than 85% as singletons. This specimen consisted of CD8+ T cells from peripheral blood mononuclear cells, obtained after pregnancy. The TCR was taken from a female donor with multiple sclerosis, enrolled in a pregnancy study. The rearrangement links TRBV7-9 to TRBJ1-2; TRBD1 agrees at 8 bases. The CDR3 sequence: CASSLQDRAGGYTF. In nucleotides, the CDR3 is TGTGCCAGCAGCTTACAGGACAGGGCGGGTGGCTACACCTTC. Using reference TRBV7-9 and TRBJ1-2 for the parts outside the CDR3, the full variable domain is DTGVSQNPRHKITKRGQNVTFRCDPISEHNRLYWYRQTLGQGPEFLTYFQNEAQLEKSRLLSDRFSAERPKGSFSTLEIQRTEQGDSAMYLCASSLQDRAGGYTFGSGTRLTVV.